The 21 T cell receptor beta chains below all came from one sample that was sequenced in a study of blood T cells in healthy people across ages. Through a sample-barcoded 5' primer and a J-beta primer mix, a second PCR was run for about 6 to 11 cycles. In TCRdb, the 5' RACE reads were re-called with MiXCR into one record per CDR3 protein. The table lists around 1,500,000 distinct CDR3 sequences, 28% of them singletons, with more than 6% in the top ten. The specimen sequenced was blood. The receptor set was obtained from a woman in her twenties or thirties in good health.

This chain links TRBV2 with TRBJ1-4; 8 bases align to TRBD1. Per germline, CDR1 SNHLY and CDR2 FYNNEI. Losses at the gene ends were 6 bases for V and 3 bases for J; bases not matched to a gene: 12. CDR3 size: 17 residues. The CDR3 DNA reads TGTGCCAGCAGGAACGGCCCAGGGGGCGCTTCTAATGAAAAACTGTTTTTT. Translated: CASRNGPGGASNEKLFF. The whole variable domain, filled in from reference TRBV2 and TRBJ1-4, reads EPEVTQTPSHQVTQMGQEVILRCVPISNHLYFYWYRQILGQKVEFLVSFYNNEISEKSEIFDDQFSVERPDGSNFTLKIRSTKLEDSAMYFCASRNGPGGASNEKLFFGSGTQLSVL.

This clonotype was detected a few times. The V and J genes are TRBV5-1 and TRBJ2-7, with D possibly TRBD2 on 6 matching bases. Germline V lookup: CDR1 SGHRS, CDR2 YFSETQ. Between the trimmed V and J ends, which lost 2 bases and 8 bases, there was a span of 17 bases. This CDR3 region has 14 residues. The chain's CDR3 is CASSFSSNAGKQYF. The CDR3 DNA is TGCGCCAGCAGCTTTTCTTCCAATGCGGGGAAGCAGTACTTC.

The table lists this clonotype with many counts. The genes are TRBV7-6 and TRBJ1-5, with 9 nucleotides matching TRBD1. The V segment lost 5 bases and the J segment 7 bases; nucleotides outside the gene matches: 3. The germline CDR1 and CDR2 sequences are SGHVS and FNYEAQ. The CDR3 sequence is 13 residues long. Written as DNA, the CDR3 is TGTGCCAGCAGCCGGGACAGGGCCCAGCCCCAGCATTTT. Translated, it gives CASSRDRAQPQHF.

The sample holds many counts of this clonotype. The rearrangement uses TRBV13 and TRBJ2-7, with 12 bases that match TRBD2. Per germline, CDR1 PRHDT and CDR2 FYEKMQ (reference sequence). V was pared by 4 bases and J by 4 bases, with 5 bases of the junction left unmatched. This CDR3 spans 15 amino acids. CDR3 residues: CASSSGLAGRYEQYF. Written as DNA, the CDR3 is TGTGCCAGCAGCTCGGGACTAGCGGGCAGGTACGAGCAGTACTTC.

Turning to this clonotype: A much larger clone differs from this one at a single base, so this may be a read error. This chain links TRBV6-6 with TRBJ1-2, with D possibly TRBD1 on 5 matching bases. This CDR3 region has 14 residues. The germline CDR1 and CDR2 sequences are MNHNY and SVGAGI (reference sequence). In DNA, the CDR3 is TGTGCCAGCAGTTACGAAGGGACTAACTATGACTACACCTTC. Its protein is CASSYEGTNYDYTF.

V and J are TRBV28 and TRBJ2-3; TRBD1 matches at 7 bases. CDR3 length: 14 amino acids. Germline lookup yields CDR1 MDHEN and CDR2 SYDVKM. Germline trimming cut 4 bases from V and 4 bases from J; bases unmatched to any gene: 5. The CDR3 DNA reads as TGTGCCAGCAGTTCCCCGGGACAGCCAGATACGCAGTATTTT. This sequence encodes CASSSPGQPDTQYF. The variable domain in full, with the rest retrieved from reference TRBV28 and TRBJ2-3, is DVKVTQSSRYLVKRTGEKVFLECVQDMDHENMFWYRQDPGLGLRLIYFSYDVKMKEKGDIPEGYSVSREKKERFSLILESASTNQTSMYLCASSSPGQPDTQYFGPGTRLTVL.

This clonotype was seen more than once but under ten times. V is TRBV11-3 and J is TRBJ2-5; D may be TRBD1 or TRBD2 (5 bases each). Germline V CDR1 and CDR2: SGHNT, YENEEA. V shed 1 base and J shed 1 base, with 10 bases lying between them. CDR3 size: 15 residues. CDR3 in DNA: TGTGCCAGCAGCTTAGGGGGGAATCCCCAAGAGACCCAGTACTTC. As protein: CASSLGGNPQETQYF. The variable domain in full, completed from reference TRBV11-3 and TRBJ2-5, reads EAGVVQSPRYKIIEKKQPVAFWCNPISGHNTLYWYLQNLGQGPELLIRYENEEAVDDSQLPKDRFSAERLKGVDSTLKIQPAELGDSAVYLCASSLGGNPQETQYFGPGTRLLVL.

This clonotype occurred a few times. V usage is TRBV12-3 or TRBV12-4 and J usage is TRBJ1-1; the D gene is possibly TRBD1 (5 bases). Trimming shortened V by 1 base and J by 2 bases, and 8 bases separated the two germline ends. This CDR3 is 14 amino acids long. In nucleotides, the CDR3 is TGTGCCAGCAGTTTAGACAGGAAAAACACTGAAGCTTTCTTT. The encoded protein is CASSLDRKNTEAFF.

The rearrangement uses TRBV5-1 and TRBJ2-7, with TRBD2 matching 8 bases. V dropped 10 bases and J dropped 3; count of bases not matched to a gene: 12. From germline, CDR1 is SGHRS and CDR2 YFSETQ. The CDR3 is made up of 14 amino acids. As DNA, the CDR3 is TGCGCCTCCCGAACGGCGGGGGGAAACTACGAGCAGTACTTC. Translated, it gives CASRTAGGNYEQYF. The full variable domain, its missing parts supplied by reference TRBV5-1 and TRBJ2-7, is KAGVTQTPRYLIKTRGQQVTLSCSPISGHRSVSWYQQTPGQGLQFLFEYFSETQRNKGNFPGRFSGRQFSNSRSEMNVSTLELGDSALYLCASRTAGGNYEQYFGPGTRLTVT.

Remarks on this clonotype: At one end, the junction sequence differs from germline, possibly due to a read error. The chain joins TRBV24-1 to TRBJ1-5, with D perhaps TRBD1 (5 bases). The germline V gene encodes CDR1 KGHDR and CDR2 SFDVKD. CDR3 length equals 14 residues. CDR3 nucleotide sequence: TGTGCCGCCAGCGCCGAGGCACAGGAGCAGCCCCAGCATTTT. Amino acid sequence: CAASAEAQEQPQHF.

This clonotype was counted only a few times. This chain joins TRBV5-1 and TRBJ1-6; D is undetermined. Germline CDR1 is SGHRS and CDR2 is YFSETQ. V lost 5 bases to trimming and J lost 7 bases, with 10 bases between them. This CDR3 is 13 amino acids long. Here the CDR3 DNA reads TGCGCCAGCAGTGAAGTTCCCAATTCACCCCTCCACTTT. It translates to CASSEVPNSPLHF.

The sample holds many counts of this clonotype. V is TRBV12-3 or TRBV12-4 and J is TRBJ1-6; 8 nucleotides align to TRBD1. CDR3 length equals 14 residues. The junction had 0 bases not matched to a gene; V was cut back by 1 base and J by 7 bases. This chain's CDR3 is CASSLGQGNSPLHF. For the CDR3, the DNA is TGTGCCAGCAGTTTAGGACAGGGGAATTCACCCCTCCACTTT.

This clonotype was counted a few times. The genes are TRBV12-3 or TRBV12-4 and TRBJ1-1, with no clear D. Trimming stripped 6 bases from V and 0 bases from J, with 11 bases between. The CDR3 extends over 14 amino acids. The CDR3 coding sequence is TGTGCCAGCAGGGAGAAGATAATGAACACTGAAGCTTTCTTT. This sequence encodes CASREKIMNTEAFF.

In its sample, this clonotype was seen a few times. V and J are TRBV3-1 and TRBJ2-7, with 9 bases lining up with TRBD2. J lost 2 bases, V lost 1 base, and 6 bases had no gene match. The germline V gene encodes CDR1 LGHDT and CDR2 YNNKEL (reference sequence). The CDR3 consists of 16 residues. In nucleotides, the CDR3 is TGTGCCAGCAGCCAAGGTAGCGGGGGATGGGCCTACGAGCAGTACTTC. It yields the protein CASSQGSGGWAYEQYF.

This clonotype was counted ten times or more. The chain is built from TRBV6-6 and TRBJ2-6; no firm D call. The CDR3 length is 13 residues. The V gene's germline CDR1 is MNHNY and CDR2 SVGAGI (reference sequence). Between the trimmed V and J ends, which lost 7 bases and 0 bases, there was a span of 4 bases. The CDR3 is CASNPSGANVLTF. The CDR3 DNA sequence: TGTGCCAGCAATCCCTCTGGGGCCAACGTCCTGACTTTC.

The V gene is TRBV9, the J gene TRBJ2-7, with TRBD1 identical over 7 bases. Judging by the DNA end, TRBJ2-5 fits better; the J call may be wrong. Germline CDR1 reads SGDLS; CDR2 reads YYNGEE. The CDR3 length is 16 residues. The CDR3 protein is CASSVSQNRGQGTQYF. The CDR3 DNA sequence: TGTGCCAGCAGCGTTTCCCAGAACAGGGGTCAGGGGACCCAGTACTTC.

V gene TRBV4-2 combines with J gene TRBJ2-1; TRBD2 matches 9 bases. The CDR3 runs 17 residues. V was pared by 2 bases and J by 1 base, with 6 bases of the junction left unmatched. Germline CDR1 and CDR2: LGHNA and YNFKEQ. CDR3 nucleotides: TGTGCCAGCAGCCAACGCGGGGGGGACGTTTCCTACAATGAGCAGTTCTTC. As protein: CASSQRGGDVSYNEQFF.

Details on this clonotype: Given a much more abundant clone one base away, this may be a read error. The J gene is TRBJ2-4, the V gene TRBV20-1; D unclear. Germline-derived CDR1 and CDR2 are DFQATT and SNEGSKA (reference sequence). This CDR3 has 10 amino acids. Trimming left V 5 bases short and J 13 bases short, with 12 bases between. The DNA for the CDR3 is TGCAGTGCTGGGCACGCGGAGCAGTACTTC. Amino acids: CSAGHAEQYF.

Comment on this clonotype: One end of the junction fails to match germline, which may point to a read error. The rearrangement uses TRBV3-1 and TRBJ2-5, with a possible D match to TRBD1 (5 bases). Germline values: CDR1 LGHDT, CDR2 YNNKEL (reference sequence). This CDR3 is 16 amino acids long. The CDR3 sequence is CTSSEESAGLRETQYF. As DNA, the CDR3 is TGTACCAGCAGCGAAGAGTCGGCAGGGCTAAGAGAGACCCAGTACTTC.

This clonotype was counted between two and nine times. V and J are TRBV12-3 or TRBV12-4 and TRBJ2-3, with D perhaps matching TRBD1 or TRBD2 (5 bases each). The V gene lost 1 base and the J gene lost 2 bases, with 13 bases spanning the gap. This CDR3 has 16 amino acids. In DNA form, the CDR3 reads TGTGCCAGCAGTTTAGGGGGGATAGGTGTCACAGATACGCAGTATTTT. It yields the protein CASSLGGIGVTDTQYF.

The chain has TRBV28 and TRBJ2-3; the D is unclear. CDR1 is MDHEN and CDR2 is SYDVKM in the germline V gene. V lost 10 bases to trimming and J lost 2 bases, with 19 bases between them. The CDR3 totals 15 residues. The CDR3 reads CATLTETSFTDTQYF. In DNA, the CDR3 is TGTGCCACCCTTACGGAGACTTCATTCACAGATACGCAGTATTTT.